This T cell receptor (beta chain) was sequenced during a study of cytomegalovirus exposure and HLA in healthy donors. Regarding the study as a whole: In an earlier analysis, most TCR beta V segments were productive about 87% or about 30% of the time. The authors enumerated over 150 TCR beta chains as linked to cytomegalovirus.

The germline V gene has CDR1 MNHEY and CDR2 SVGAGI. The V end was cut by 2 bases, the J end by 10 bases, with 17 bases between. The CDR3 is 14 amino acids. Everyone who donated was a healthy bone marrow donor. Turning to this clone: No antigen is known for it.

Primers included in the PCR were 60 Vbeta and 13 Jbeta primers. The table came from immunoSEQ multiplex PCR; TCRdb's copy has only in-frame clones and leaves some out. This table holds 76,000 or so clones, under 85% found once. The chain links TRBV6-5 to TRBJ1-1; a possible D gene is TRBD1 (6 bases). Sequencing used PBMCs. This receptor was identified in a woman between 35 and 50 years old in good health and CMV-seropositive. The CDR3 DNA follows: TGTGCCAGCAGTTACGAGGGGGATATTGGCGGAGCTTTCTTT. Protein sequence: CASSYEGDIGGAFF.